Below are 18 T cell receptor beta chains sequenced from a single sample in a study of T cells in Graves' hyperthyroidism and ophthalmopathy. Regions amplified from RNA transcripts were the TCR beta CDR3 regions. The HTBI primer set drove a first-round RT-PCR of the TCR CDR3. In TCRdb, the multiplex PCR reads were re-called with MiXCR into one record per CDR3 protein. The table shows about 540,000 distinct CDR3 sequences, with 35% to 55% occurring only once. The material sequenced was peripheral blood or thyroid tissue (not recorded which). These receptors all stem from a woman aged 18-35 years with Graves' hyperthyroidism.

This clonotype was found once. In nucleotides, the CDR3 is TGTGCCAGCAGTGATAGGACAAGAAAGCAGGGGACCCAGTACTTC. Translating gives CASSDRTRKQGTQYF. The chain uses TRBV2 and TRBJ2-5, with D possibly being TRBD1 (5 bases). Germline-derived CDR1 and CDR2 are SNHLY and FYNNEI. This CDR3 has 15 residues. Trimming removed 3 bases from V and 7 bases from J, with 18 bases in between.

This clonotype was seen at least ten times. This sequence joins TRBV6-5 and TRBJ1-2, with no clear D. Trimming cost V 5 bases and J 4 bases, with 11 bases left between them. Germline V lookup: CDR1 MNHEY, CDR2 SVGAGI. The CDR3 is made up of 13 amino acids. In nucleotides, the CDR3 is TGTGCCAGCAGTGCAGGACGGCTCTATGGCTACACCTTC. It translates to CASSAGRLYGYTF.

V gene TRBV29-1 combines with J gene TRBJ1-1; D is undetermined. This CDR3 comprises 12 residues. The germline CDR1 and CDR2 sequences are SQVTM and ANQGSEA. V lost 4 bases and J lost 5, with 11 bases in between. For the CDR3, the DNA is TGCAGCGTTGGGACCTCAACGACTGAAGCTTTCTTT. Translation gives CSVGTSTTEAFF.

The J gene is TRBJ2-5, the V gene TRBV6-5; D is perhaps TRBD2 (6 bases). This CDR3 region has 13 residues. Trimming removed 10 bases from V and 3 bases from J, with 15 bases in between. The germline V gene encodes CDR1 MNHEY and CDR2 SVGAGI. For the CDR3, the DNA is TGTGCCACCCGGGTGGAGGGTGAAGAGACCCAGTACTTC. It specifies CATRVEGEETQYF.

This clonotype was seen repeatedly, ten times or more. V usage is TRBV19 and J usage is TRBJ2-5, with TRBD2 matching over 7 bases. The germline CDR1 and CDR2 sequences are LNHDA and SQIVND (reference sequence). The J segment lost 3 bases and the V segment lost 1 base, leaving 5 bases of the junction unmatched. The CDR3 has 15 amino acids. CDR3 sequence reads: CASSIGRLAEETQYF. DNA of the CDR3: TGTGCCAGTAGTATAGGGCGTCTAGCGGAAGAGACCCAGTACTTC.

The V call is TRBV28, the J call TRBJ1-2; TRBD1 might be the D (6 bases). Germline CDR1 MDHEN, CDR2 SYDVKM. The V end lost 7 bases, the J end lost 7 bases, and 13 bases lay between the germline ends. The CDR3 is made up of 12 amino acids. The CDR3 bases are TGTGCCAGCACGACCACAGGGCTTGGCTACACCTTC. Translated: CASTTTGLGYTF.

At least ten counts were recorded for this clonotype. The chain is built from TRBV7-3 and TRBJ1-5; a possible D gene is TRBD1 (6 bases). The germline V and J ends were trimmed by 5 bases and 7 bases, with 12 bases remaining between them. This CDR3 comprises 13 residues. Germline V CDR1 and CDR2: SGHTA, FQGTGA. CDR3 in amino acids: CASSQGGNQPQHF. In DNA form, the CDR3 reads TGTGCCAGCAGCCAAGGGGGTAACCAGCCCCAGCATTTT.

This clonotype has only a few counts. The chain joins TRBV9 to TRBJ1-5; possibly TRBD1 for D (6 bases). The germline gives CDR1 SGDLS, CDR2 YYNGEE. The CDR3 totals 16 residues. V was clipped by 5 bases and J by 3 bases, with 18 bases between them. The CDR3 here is CASSYSDRVSNQPQHF. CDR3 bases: TGTGCCAGCAGTTACTCGGACAGAGTTTCCAATCAGCCCCAGCATTTT.

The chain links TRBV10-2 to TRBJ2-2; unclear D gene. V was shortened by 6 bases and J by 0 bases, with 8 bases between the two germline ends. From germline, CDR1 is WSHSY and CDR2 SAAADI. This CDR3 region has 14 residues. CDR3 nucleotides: TGCGCCAGCAGCGCCATAGCGAACACCGGGGAGCTGTTTTTT. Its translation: CASSAIANTGELFF.

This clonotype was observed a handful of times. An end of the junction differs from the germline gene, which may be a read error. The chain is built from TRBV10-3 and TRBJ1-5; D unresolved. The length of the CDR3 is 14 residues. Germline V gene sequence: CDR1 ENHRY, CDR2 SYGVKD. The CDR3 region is CASSVEGVLQPQHF. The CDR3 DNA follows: TGTGCCAGCAGTGTTGAAGGAGTTCTCCAGCCCCAGCATTTT.

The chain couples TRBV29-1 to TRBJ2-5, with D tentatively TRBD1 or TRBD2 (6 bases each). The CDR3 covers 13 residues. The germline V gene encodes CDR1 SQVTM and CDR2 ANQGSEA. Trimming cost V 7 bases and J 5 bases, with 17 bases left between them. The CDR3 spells CSGGTPGAETQYF. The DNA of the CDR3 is TGCAGCGGTGGAACACCGGGGGCGGAGACCCAGTACTTC.

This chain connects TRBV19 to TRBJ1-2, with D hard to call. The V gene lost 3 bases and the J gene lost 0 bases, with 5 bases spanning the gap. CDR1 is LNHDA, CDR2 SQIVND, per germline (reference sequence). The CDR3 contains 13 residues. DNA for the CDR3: TGTGCCAGTAGTATGGAGGCTAACTATGGCTACACCTTC. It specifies CASSMEANYGYTF. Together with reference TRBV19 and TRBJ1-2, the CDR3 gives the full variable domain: DGGITQSPKYLFRKEGQNVTLSCEQNLNHDAMYWYRQDPGQGLRLIYYSQIVNDFQKGDIAEGYSVSREKKESFPLTVTSAQKNPTAFYLCASSMEANYGYTFGSGTRLTVV.

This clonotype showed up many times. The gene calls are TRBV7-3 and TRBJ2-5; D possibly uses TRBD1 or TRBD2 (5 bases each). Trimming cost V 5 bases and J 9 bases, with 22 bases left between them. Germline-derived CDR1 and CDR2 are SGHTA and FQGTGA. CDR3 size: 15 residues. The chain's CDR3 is CASSPVPGPRNAQYF. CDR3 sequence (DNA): TGTGCCAGCAGCCCCGTACCGGGACCGCGGAATGCCCAGTACTTC.

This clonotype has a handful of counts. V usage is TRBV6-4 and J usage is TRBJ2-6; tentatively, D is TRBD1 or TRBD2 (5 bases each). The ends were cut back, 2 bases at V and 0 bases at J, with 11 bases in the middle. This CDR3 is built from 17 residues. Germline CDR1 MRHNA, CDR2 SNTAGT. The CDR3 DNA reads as TGTGCCAGCAGTGACGGGGGTAGTGGCTCTGGGGCCAACGTCCTGACTTTC. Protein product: CASSDGGSGSGANVLTF.

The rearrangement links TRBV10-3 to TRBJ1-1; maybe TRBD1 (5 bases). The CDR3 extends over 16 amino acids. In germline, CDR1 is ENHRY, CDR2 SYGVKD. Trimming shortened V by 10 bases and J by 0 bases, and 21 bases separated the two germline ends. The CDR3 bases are TGTGCCAGCAGCTGGACACTCCTTAGTATGAACACTGAAGCTTTCTTT. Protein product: CASSWTLLSMNTEAFF.

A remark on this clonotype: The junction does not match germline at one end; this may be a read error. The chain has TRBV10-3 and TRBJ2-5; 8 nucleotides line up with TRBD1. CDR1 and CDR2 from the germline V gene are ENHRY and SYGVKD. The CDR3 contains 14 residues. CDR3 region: CASSPRGRPETQYF. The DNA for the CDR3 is TGTGCCAGCAGTCCCAGGGGGCGCCCAGAGACCCAGTACTTC.

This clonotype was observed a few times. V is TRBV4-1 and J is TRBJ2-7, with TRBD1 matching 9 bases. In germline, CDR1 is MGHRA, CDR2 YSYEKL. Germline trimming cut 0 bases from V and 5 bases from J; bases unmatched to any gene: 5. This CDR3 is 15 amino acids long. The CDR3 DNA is TGCGCCAGCAGCCAAGATTGGGACAGGGTCCACGAGCAGTACTTC. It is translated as CASSQDWDRVHEQYF.

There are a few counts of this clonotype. CDR3 in amino acids: CASSLGVDRGRETQYF. CDR3 DNA sequence: TGTGCCAGCAGCTTGGGGGTCGACAGGGGGCGGGAGACCCAGTACTTC. The chain combines TRBV7-9 with TRBJ2-5; 10 bases line up with TRBD1. This CDR3 contains 16 residues. The V gene end was trimmed by 3 bases and the J gene end by 5 bases; junction bases not matched to a gene: 9. Germline-derived CDR1 and CDR2 are SEHNR and FQNEAQ (reference sequence).